A selection of T cell receptor beta chains follows, all from one sample in a study of cytomegalovirus exposure and HLA in healthy donors. Generated by immunoSEQ multiplex PCR, the TCRdb table keeps only in-frame clones and is missing some. The sample shows 200,000 or so clones, approximately 82% of them seen only once. Sequencing used PBMCs. The receptors derive from a woman in her late teens or twenties in good health and CMV-seropositive. The CDR3 runs from the conserved cysteine through the conserved F or W. Fields, in order: clone size, J gene, V gene, CDR3 protein. Rows give clone size only sometimes, using once, few, many, or a class for an expanded clone.

.,TRBJ2-2,TRBV6-4,CASSVQNTGELFF
.,TRBJ1-1,TRBV10-1,CASTQGMNTEAFF
.,TRBJ2-7,TRBV11-2,CASSRSGAYEQYF
.,TRBJ2-5,TRBV6-1,CASAKAGQGQETQYF
.,TRBJ1-5,TRBV4-1,CASSHWTGGNQPQHF
.,TRBJ1-1,TRBV18,CASSPGTEAFF
.,TRBJ2-5,TRBV7-7,CASSLGRGGGQETQYF
.,TRBJ1-5,TRBV2,CASSESRTHSNQPQHF
.,TRBJ2-2,TRBV27,CASGYRDFLSLLGGELFF
.,TRBJ2-1,TRBV30,CAWSVRYNEQFF
.,TRBJ2-5,TRBV4-1,CASSQSPPGESETQYF
.,TRBJ2-7,TRBV28,CASSLRQPDEQYF
.,TRBJ1-4,TRBV2,CASSVGQGPTNEKLFF
.,TRBJ1-2,TRBV23-1,CASSPLPPGTGDNHGYTF
.,TRBJ2-6,TRBV6-4,CASSGQGDSGANGLTF
.,TRBJ1-5,TRBV6-1,CASSEENGRGVNQPQHF
.,TRBJ1-3,TRBV7-2,CASSLGLSGNTIYF
once,TRBJ1-1,TRBV7-9,CASSSLDRATEAFF
.,TRBJ2-3,TRBV5-1,CASSLAGVSTDTQYF
.,TRBJ2-7,TRBV28,CASSFDRSLAGVLYEPYF
.,TRBJ1-6,TRBV27,CASSLTGGVGSPLHF
.,TRBJ2-1,TRBV5-1,CASSLFLAGAYNEQFF
few,TRBJ2-3,TRBV29-1,CSVDTSGSTDTQYF
.,TRBJ1-5,TRBV7-2,CASRVVVGSNQPQHF
.,TRBJ1-3,TRBV6-5,CASSSGTGLTIYF
few,TRBJ1-5,TRBV6-1,CASSDSPEQPQHF
few,TRBJ2-7,TRBV5-4,CASSLGGGVQYEQYF
.,TRBJ1-1,TRBV5-1,CASSLDRDTEAFF
.,TRBJ1-2,TRBV30,CAWSYTSGQAGGYTF
.,TRBJ2-7,TRBV7-6,CASSAGTGQAGEQYF
.,TRBJ1-1,TRBV6-5,CASSPDRANTEAFF
.,TRBJ2-1,TRBV28,CASSLLYNEQFF
.,TRBJ2-5,TRBV11-1,CASSPGLAQETQYF
.,TRBJ2-4,TRBV5-6,CASSLRQLNIQYF
.,TRBJ1-3,TRBV2,CASSEHNPSSGNTIYF
once,TRBJ1-2,TRBV10-1,CASSDGANYGYTF
.,TRBJ1-2,TRBV5-1,CASSVLGGTGNYGYTF
.,TRBJ2-7,TRBV5-1,CASSLAGTEPYYEQYF
.,TRBJ2-5,TRBV4-1,CASSQGWRDQETQYF
few,TRBJ1-1,TRBV7-8,CASSLSGTANTEAFF
few,TRBJ2-1,TRBV2,CAAGLAGNNEQFF
.,TRBJ2-1,TRBV7-6,CASSPRLAGGPNDEQFF
.,TRBJ1-2,TRBV5-1,CASSPTGGSYGYTF
.,TRBJ2-3,TRBV7-3,CASSLLGAPGDTQYF
.,TRBJ2-1,TRBV4-1,CASSQDVAGGRNEQFF
once,TRBJ1-2,TRBV29-1,CSVGGPTGGAGYTF
.,TRBJ1-5,TRBV19,CASSRGGDNQPQHF
.,TRBJ1-1,TRBV13,CASSLIRGNTEAFF
few,TRBJ2-5,TRBV7-3,CASSLGATRELETQYF
.,TRBJ1-2,TRBV30,CAWSYGGGGDGYTF
.,TRBJ2-2,TRBV11-2,CASSWPGELFF
.,TRBJ2-3,TRBV15,CATSSPGTDSRDTQYF
.,TRBJ2-3,TRBV7-9,CASSQSGETQYF
.,TRBJ2-3,TRBV7-2,CASSPRAAGFRGVTQYF